Listed below are T cell receptor beta chains from one sample, sequenced in a study of shared clonotypes between healthy human individuals. Assay used: immunoSEQ multiplex PCR; TCRdb lists only in-frame clones, some missing. The sample yields some 680,000 clones, approximately 73% seen once. The sequenced material came from memory CD4+ T cells sorted from blood. Every receptor here comes from a woman aged 25 to 39 in good health. Each CDR3 is given with its conserved first and last residue. A D gene is named only where the DNA matches it firmly. Size is stated for part of the rows, as once, few or many counts, or as a class when the clone is expanded.

TRBD1 | TRBJ1-4 | TRBV4-2 | few | TGTGCCAGCAGCCAATCGGGACAGGGTTTTATAGCTAATGAAAAACTGTTTTTT | CASSQSGQGFIANEKLFF
- | TRBJ2-3 | TRBV28 | - | TGTGCCAGCAGTTTACGCTTCTCAGATACGCAGTATTTT | CASSLRFSDTQYF
- | TRBJ1-5 | TRBV6-5 | many | TGTGCCAGCAGTTTGACCGCATATAGCAATCAGCCCCAGCATTTT | CASSLTAYSNQPQHF
TRBD1 | TRBJ1-1 | TRBV28 | - | TGTGCCAGCAGTACCCTCAGACAGGGCCCGATAGGCACTGAAGCTTTCTTT | CASSTLRQGPIGTEAFF
- | TRBJ2-3 | TRBV27 | - | TGTGCCAGCAGTTCGCAGACAGCTACAGATACGCAGTATTTT | CASSSQTATDTQYF
- | TRBJ1-2 | TRBV28 | - | TGTGCCAGCGCAGTAACGGGACTCTTCTCTGGCTACACCTTC | CASAVTGLFSGYTF
- | TRBJ2-5 | TRBV30 | - | TGTGCCTGGAGTGTGGGGGGCCAAGAGACCCAGTACTTC | CAWSVGGQETQYF
TRBD1 | TRBJ1-1 | TRBV6-6 | - | TGTGCCAGCAGTAGACAGGGGCTGGGGGCTTTCTTT | CASSRQGLGAFF
TRBD2 | TRBJ2-7 | TRBV14 | - | TGTGCCAGCAGCCAAGGCTTAGCGGGAGCCTACGAGCAGTACTTC | CASSQGLAGAYEQYF
TRBD2 | TRBJ2-7 | TRBV14 | - | TGTGCCAGCAGCCGGAGTGGGACTAGCGACTACGAGCAGTACTTC | CASSRSGTSDYEQYF
- | TRBJ1-5 | TRBV6-5 | once | TGTGCCAGCAGTCCCCGTAGGGTGGGCAATCAGCCCCAGCATTTT | CASSPRRVGNQPQHF
TRBD2 | TRBJ2-7 | TRBV19 | - | TGTGCCAGTAGTGCCGGGACTAGCGGGAGCTTTTTGTACGAGCAGTACTTC | CASSAGTSGSFLYEQYF
TRBD1 | TRBJ1-2 | TRBV28 | - | TGTGCCAGCAGTTTTCTGGGACAGGGTGCCGATGGCTACACCTTC | CASSFLGQGADGYTF
TRBD2 | TRBJ2-3 | TRBV7-2 | - | TGTGCCAGCAGCCGGGCCGGCGGGAGGGTTGGAGATACGCAGTATTTT | CASSRAGGRVGDTQYF
- | TRBJ1-1 | TRBV12-5 | - | TGTGCTAGTGGTTTGGGAAAACACGGGACTGAAGCTTTCTTT | CASGLGKHGTEAFF
- | TRBJ2-1 | TRBV5-1 | many | TGCGCCAGCAGCCCAATCGATCCAAACTACAATGAGCAGTTCTTC | CASSPIDPNYNEQFF
- | TRBJ1-1 | TRBV28 | - | TGTGCCAGCAGTTTTCGGGGTTTCGGGGGGCCCGAAGCTTTCTTT | CASSFRGFGGPEAFF
TRBD2 | TRBJ2-2 | TRBV19 | - | TGTGCCAGTATTAGTCTAGCGGGGGGCACCGGGGAGCTGTTTTTT | CASISLAGGTGELFF
TRBD1 | TRBJ1-2 | TRBV28 | - | TGTGCCAGCAGTTCATTCGGACAGGGTGGTAAAAGAACGGGAGGCTACACCTTC | CASSSFGQGGKRTGGYTF
- | TRBJ1-1 | TRBV5-4 | - | TGTGCCAGCAGCTTGAACACCTATGAGAACACTGAAGCTTTCTTT | CASSLNTYENTEAFF
- | TRBJ2-5 | TRBV6-5 | - | TGTGCCAGCAGTGGGGACGTGCAAGAGACCCAGTACTTC | CASSGDVQETQYF
- | TRBJ2-5 | TRBV7-3 | - | TGTGCCAGCAGTCCCGGGACGGGAGAGACCCAGTACTTC | CASSPGTGETQYF
- | TRBJ1-3 | TRBV28 | few | TGTGCCAGCAGCCAGCCTGCAGGAGGTCTAGGTGGAAACACCATATATTTT | CASSQPAGGLGGNTIYF
- | TRBJ2-7 | TRBV29-1 | once | TGCAGCGTTGTAGGGGGGGATTCCTACGAGCAGTACTTC | CSVVGGDSYEQYF
- | TRBJ1-2 | TRBV30 | - | TGTGCCTGGAGTGTTCAGATAACTAACTATGGCTACACCTTC | CAWSVQITNYGYTF
- | TRBJ1-4 | TRBV7-8 | - | TGTGCCAGCAGCTCCAGACGTTACCCTGGGGCAACTAATGAAAAACTGTTTTTT | CASSSRRYPGATNEKLFF
- | TRBJ2-1 | TRBV4-1 | few | TGCGCCAGCAGCCGCGAGGGCGGTGAGCAGTTCTTC | CASSREGGEQFF
TRBD2 | TRBJ2-1 | TRBV29-1 | - | TGCAGCGTTGAGGGAGGGCTAGCGGGAGTTGAGCAGTTCTTC | CSVEGGLAGVEQFF
- | TRBJ1-1 | TRBV7-9 | - | TGTGCCAGCAGCCCCCCGCCGGTGAACACTGAAGCTTTCTTT | CASSPPPVNTEAFF
TRBD2 | TRBJ2-1 | TRBV5-8 | - | TGTGCCAGCAGCCAAGCCCTAGCGGGAGGCTACAATGAGCAGTTCTTC | CASSQALAGGYNEQFF
- | TRBJ1-5 | TRBV27 | - | TGTGCCAGCCCGTCGGGGGTCTTTTGTCCCCAGCATTTT | CASPSGVFCPQHF
TRBD2 | TRBJ2-7 | TRBV27 | - | TGTGCCAGCAGGGGACTAGCGGGAGTATACGAGCAGTACTTC | CASRGLAGVYEQYF
TRBD2 | TRBJ2-2 | TRBV7-2 | - | TGTGCCAGCACCTTGAGCGGGAGGAACACCGGGGAGCTGTTTTTT | CASTLSGRNTGELFF
TRBD2 | TRBJ2-1 | TRBV2 | once | TGTGCCAGCAGGCGGGAGAATAGGGGCAATGAGCAGTTCTTC | CASRRENRGNEQFF
- | TRBJ1-1 | TRBV9 | - | TGTGCCAGCAGCCGAAGGGAAGACACTGAAGCTTTCTTT | CASSRREDTEAFF
- | TRBJ1-5 | TRBV4-2 | few | TGTGCCAGCAGCCAAGAATCAGGAAGCAATCAGCCCCAGCATTTT | CASSQESGSNQPQHF